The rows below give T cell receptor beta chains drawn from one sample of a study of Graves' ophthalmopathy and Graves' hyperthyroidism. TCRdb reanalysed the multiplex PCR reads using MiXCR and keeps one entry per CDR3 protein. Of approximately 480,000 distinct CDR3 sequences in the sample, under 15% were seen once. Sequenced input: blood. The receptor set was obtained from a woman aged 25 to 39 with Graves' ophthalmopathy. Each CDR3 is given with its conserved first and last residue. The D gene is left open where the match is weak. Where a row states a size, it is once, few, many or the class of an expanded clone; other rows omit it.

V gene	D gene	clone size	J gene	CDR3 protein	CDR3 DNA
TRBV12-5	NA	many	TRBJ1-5	CASGLGGGQPQHF	TGTGCTAGTGGCCTCGGGGGCGGACAGCCCCAGCATTTT
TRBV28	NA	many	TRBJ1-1	CASSLSGGIAEAFF	TGTGCCAGCAGTTTGAGCGGCGGGATCGCTGAAGCTTTCTTT
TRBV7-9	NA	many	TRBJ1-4	CASSREANEKLFF	TGTGCCAGCAGCAGAGAGGCTAATGAAAAACTGTTTTTT
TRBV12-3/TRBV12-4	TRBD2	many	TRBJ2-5	CASSPSGRAETQYF	TGTGCCAGCAGCCCCAGCGGGAGGGCGGAGACCCAGTACTTC
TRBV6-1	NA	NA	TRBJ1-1	CASSGKVNTEAFF	TGTGCCAGCAGTGGAAAAGTCAACACTGAAGCTTTCTTT
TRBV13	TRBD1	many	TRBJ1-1	CASSSTRTGVIDTEAFF	TGTGCCAGCAGCTCGACTAGGACAGGGGTGATAGACACTGAAGCTTTCTTT
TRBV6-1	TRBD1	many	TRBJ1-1	CASSATGGTEAFF	TGTGCCAGCAGTGCAACAGGGGGCACTGAAGCTTTCTTT
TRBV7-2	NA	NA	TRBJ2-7	CASSLAGNQGEQYF	TGTGCCAGCAGCTTAGCGGGGAACCAGGGGGAGCAGTACTTC
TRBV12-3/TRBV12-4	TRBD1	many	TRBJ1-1	CASSTGTGAEAFF	TGTGCCAGCAGTACCGGGACAGGTGCGGAAGCTTTCTTT
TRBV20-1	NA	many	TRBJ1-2	CQIALGYGYTF	TGCCAAATCGCCTTGGGGTATGGCTACACCTTC
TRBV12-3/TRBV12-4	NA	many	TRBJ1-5	CASSPPGHRDQPQHF	TGTGCCAGCAGTCCCCCGGGACACCGAGATCAGCCCCAGCATTTT
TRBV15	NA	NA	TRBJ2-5	CATSSPLDTQYF	TGTGCCACCAGCAGCCCCCTCGACACCCAGTACTTC
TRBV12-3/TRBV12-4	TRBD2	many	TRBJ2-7	CASSLIAGAGSYEQYF	TGTGCCAGCAGTCTCATAGCGGGAGCCGGCTCCTACGAGCAGTACTTC
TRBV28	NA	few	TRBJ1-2	CASSSNPGKGYTF	TGTGCCAGCAGTTCGAACCCAGGGAAGGGCTACACCTTC
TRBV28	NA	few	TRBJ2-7	CASSLVGRNYEQYF	TGTGCCAGCAGTTTAGTCGGACGGAACTACGAGCAGTACTTC
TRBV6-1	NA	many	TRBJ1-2	CASSEDLRFFFNYGYTF	TGTGCCAGCAGTGAAGATTTGCGATTTTTTTTCAACTATGGCTACACCTTC
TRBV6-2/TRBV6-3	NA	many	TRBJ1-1	CASSPRAVRMNTEAFF	TGTGCCAGCAGCCCTCGGGCAGTCCGAATGAACACTGAAGCTTTCTTT
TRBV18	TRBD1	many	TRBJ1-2	CASSPGQARGGGYTF	TGTGCCAGCTCACCGGGACAGGCCAGGGGAGGAGGCTACACCTTC
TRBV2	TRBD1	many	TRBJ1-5	CASSRGEGNQPQHF	TGTGCCAGCAGCAGGGGGGAAGGCAATCAGCCCCAGCATTTT
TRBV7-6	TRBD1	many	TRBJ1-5	CASSQGQDRDQPQHF	TGTGCCAGCAGCCAAGGGCAGGACAGGGATCAGCCCCAGCATTTT
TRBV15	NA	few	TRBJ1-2	CATSSGVDYGYTF	TGTGCCACCAGCTCCGGGGTCGACTATGGCTACACCTTC
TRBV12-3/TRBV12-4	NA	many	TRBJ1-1	CASSSRLNTEAFF	TGTGCCAGCAGTTCTAGATTGAACACTGAAGCTTTCTTT